This TCR beta chain was recovered during a study of cytomegalovirus exposure and HLA in healthy donors. Study summary: A subsequent analysis reported that the roughly 130 validation repertoires were produced on the same platform that had also been used for the 500 to 700 first-cohort repertoires.

Separate from the approximately 700-subject first cohort was the roughly 120-subject validation cohort, to which the donors belonged. Study-level findings and limits: In vitro testing confirmed a few CMV-associated chains as specific for CMV antigens. 150 to 200 TCR beta chains were listed as cytomegalovirus-associated.

Note on this clone: The antigen is not known.

The V gene end was trimmed by 6 bases and the J gene end by 4 bases; junction bases not matched to a gene: 9. This CDR3 comprises 16 residues. CDR1 MDHEN and CDR2 SYDVKM come from the germline V gene. The method was immunoSEQ multiplex PCR; TCRdb's version includes in-frame clones alone and lacks a portion of them. The profile covers roughly 57,000 clones, with around 93% appearing a single time and 1.7% taken by the ten largest. Sample: PBMCs. The TCR comes from a woman between 18 and 30 years old in good health and CMV-seropositive. V is TRBV28 and J is TRBJ1-6, with TRBD1 identical over 7 bases. This CDR3 reads CASRTGTVEYNSPLHF. The CDR3, as DNA: TGTGCCAGCAGAACTGGGACAGTAGAATATAATTCACCCCTCCACTTT.